The sequence of this TCR beta chain was determined in a study of T cells in Graves' hyperthyroidism and ophthalmopathy. About the research overall: Any treatment followed the collection of peripheral blood at initial diagnosis.

The CDR3 covers 16 residues. V lost 0 bases and J 0 bases, leaving 9 bases between the germline ends. Germline V gene sequence: CDR1 SGHRS, CDR2 YFSETQ. Patients affected by ophthalmopathy presented a Clinical Activity Score of at least 3, a NOSPECS grade of at least 4, and disease duration below 3 months. This clonotype was observed at least ten times. Its target is not known. Researchers took RNA transcripts and amplified the TCR beta CDR3 regions from them. With the HTBI primer set, the TCR CDR3 went through a first round of RT-PCR. One entry per CDR3 protein, called by TCRdb with MiXCR from the multiplex PCR reads. The sample has around 620,000 distinct CDR3 sequences; approximately 15% are singletons. Overall study findings and caveats: Stable hyperthyroidism and ophthalmopathy were separated using 13 V-J signatures. In validation, the model predicted ophthalmopathy. These predictions came a median about 6.8 months before onset.

The sequenced material came from blood. The receptor's source is a woman aged 18 to 35 with Graves' ophthalmopathy. The chain couples TRBV5-1 to TRBJ2-2; no definite D call. The CDR3 DNA reads TGCGCCAGCAGCTTGGGGACGGATACGAACACCGGGGAGCTGTTTTTT. The encoded protein is CASSLGTDTNTGELFF.